The clone carrying this T cell receptor (beta chain) was counted between two and nine times. The antigen is undetermined. The ends were cut back, 3 bases at V and 3 bases at J, with 13 bases in the middle. The CDR3 contains 14 residues. CDR1 is SGHDT and CDR2 is YYEEEE in the germline V gene. This record comes from a study of CD8 T cells in Susac syndrome. Sequencing of TCR beta was undertaken in CD8+ and CD4+ T cells derived from blood. General observations from the study: The study conceded that relatively few individuals underwent its TCR sequencing and HLA analysis.

RNA amounts of roughly 0.45 to 1 ug underwent reverse transcription with random hexamers. Via MiXCR, TCRdb re-called the immunoSEQ multiplex PCR reads, giving one row per CDR3 protein. The sample includes around 130,000 distinct CDR3 sequences, over 80% of them seen just once. This sequence was found in a human donor with multiple sclerosis. Source material: CD8+ T cells from PBMCs. V usage is TRBV5-6 and J usage is TRBJ2-7; weak D call: TRBD2 (6 bases). The CDR3 region has the DNA TGTGCCAGCAGCTGGGGGGTTGGGGACTACGAGCAGTACGTC. Translated, it gives CASSWGVGDYEQYV.